Below, 12 T cell receptor beta chains from the same sample are listed, as sequenced in a study of T cell changes during pregnancy in multiple sclerosis. Assay: immunoSEQ multiplex PCR; the TCRdb copy retains only in-frame clones and omits some. The sample records just over 50,000 clones, under 95% being singletons. The sequencing used CD4+ T cells from peripheral blood mononuclear cells, collected in the second trimester of pregnancy. The receptors shown here come from a female donor with multiple sclerosis, enrolled in a pregnancy study.

The chain is built from TRBV7-2 and TRBJ1-6; 9 bases match TRBD1. CDR1 SGHTA and CDR2 FQGNSA come from the germline V gene. Losses at the gene ends were 5 bases for V and 10 bases for J; bases not matched to a gene: 6. The CDR3 extends over 14 amino acids. CDR3 loop: CASSVDRGGSPLHF. Here the CDR3 DNA reads TGTGCCAGCAGCGTGGACAGGGGAGGCTCACCCCTCCACTTT.

The chain couples TRBV27 to TRBJ1-1; TRBD1 is a possible D gene (5 bases). This CDR3 has 17 residues. Looked up from germline, CDR1 is MNHEY and CDR2 is SMNVEV (reference sequence). The ends were cut back, 2 bases at V and 8 bases at J, with 24 bases in the middle. CDR3 DNA: TGTGCCAGCAGTTTACGTCGGGTCTCGAGTTCCAGGGCCGAAGCTTTCTTT. Its translation: CASSLRRVSSSRAEAFF.

The V call is TRBV4-2, the J call TRBJ2-1, with TRBD2 matching over 7 bases. There are 16 residues in the CDR3. J was trimmed by 0 bases and V by 4 bases; bases with no gene match: 6. From germline, CDR1 is LGHNA and CDR2 YNFKEQ. The CDR3 reads CASSRQRGSSYNEQFF. The CDR3 coding sequence is TGTGCCAGCAGCCGACAGCGGGGTAGCTCCTACAATGAGCAGTTCTTC.

In its sample, this clone was seen a few times. This chain joins TRBV7-8 and TRBJ1-1, with D perhaps TRBD1 (5 bases). With 5 bases removed from V and 2 bases from J, the gap between germline ends came to 15 bases. The length of the CDR3 is 15 residues. Germline CDR1 and CDR2: SGHVS and FQNEAQ. The CDR3 nucleotides are TGTGCCAGCAGCCCCGTGGGGGGAGCCAACACTGAAGCTTTCTTT. The encoded protein is CASSPVGGANTEAFF. Full variable domain (rest looked up from reference TRBV7-8 and TRBJ1-1): GAGVSQSPRYKVAKRGQDVALRCDPISGHVSLFWYQQALGQGPEFLTYFQNEAQLDKSGLPSDRFFAERPEGSVSTLKIQRTQQEDSAVYLCASSPVGGANTEAFFGQGTRLTVV.

The chain recombines TRBV12-5 with TRBJ2-2; 9 bases map to TRBD1. V was clipped by 5 bases and J by 5 bases; unmatched bases: 3. The CDR3 length is 14 residues. CDR1 LGHNT and CDR2 FRNRAP come from the germline V gene. The CDR3 region is CASGLQGATGELFF. For the CDR3, the DNA is TGTGCTAGTGGTCTACAGGGGGCAACCGGGGAGCTGTTTTTT.

The J gene is TRBJ1-2, the V gene TRBV5-4; TRBD1 matches at 8 bases. The junction had 5 bases not matched to a gene; V was cut back by 6 bases and J by 1 base. Germline V gene sequence: CDR1 SGHNT, CDR2 YYREEE (reference sequence). The CDR3 has 14 amino acids. The CDR3 loop is CASTPGQVNYGYTF. CDR3 bases: TGTGCCAGCACCCCGGGACAGGTTAACTATGGCTACACCTTC.

The rearrangement links TRBV19 to TRBJ1-1; 10 bases are shared with TRBD1. Germline trimming cut 3 bases from V and 3 bases from J; bases unmatched to any gene: 7. Germline CDR1 reads LNHDA; CDR2 reads SQIVND (reference sequence). There are 16 residues in the CDR3. DNA of the CDR3: TGTGCCAGTAGTATTCCCACCGGGACAGGGGACACTGAAGCTTTCTTT. This translates into CASSIPTGTGDTEAFF.

V gene TRBV30 combines with J gene TRBJ1-2, with D perhaps TRBD1 (5 bases). This CDR3 is built from 15 residues. The V and J ends lost 3 bases and 4 bases respectively, with 18 bases between them. Germline V lookup: CDR1 GTSNPN, CDR2 SVGIG (reference sequence). The CDR3 region is CAWSLPAGGSYGYTF. Written as DNA, the CDR3 is TGTGCCTGGAGCCTCCCCGCGGGGGGGAGCTATGGCTACACCTTC.

The chain uses TRBV5-5 and TRBJ1-1, with D possibly TRBD1 on 5 matching bases. Germline values: CDR1 SGHKS, CDR2 YYEKEE (reference sequence). The V gene lost 2 bases and the J gene lost 10 bases, with 12 bases spanning the gap. This CDR3 contains 12 residues. Written as DNA, the CDR3 is TGTGCCAGCAGCTTCGAGGGGAGGGGAGCTTTCTTT. It encodes CASSFEGRGAFF.

The J gene is TRBJ2-7, the V gene TRBV15, with a tentative D call TRBD1 (5 bases). The germline V and J ends were trimmed by 2 bases and 2 bases, with 10 bases remaining between them. Germline V gene sequence: CDR1 LNHNV, CDR2 YYDKDF (reference sequence). There are 14 residues in the CDR3. This CDR3 is CATSRQGLAYEQYF. CDR3 in DNA: TGTGCCACCAGCAGACAGGGTTTGGCCTACGAGCAGTACTTC.

The CDR3 here is CASSQVRVTVEKLFF. CDR3 bases: TGCGCCAGCAGCCAAGTTCGAGTTACAGTTGAAAAACTGTTTTTT. This rearrangement joins TRBV4-1 to TRBJ1-4; D is uncertain. V was cut by 1 base and J by 7 bases, with 13 bases left in between. Germline CDR1 reads MGHRA; CDR2 reads YSYEKL. The CDR3 has 15 amino acids.

This chain joins TRBV6-1 and TRBJ2-7; 7 bases agree with TRBD1. V was clipped by 0 bases and J by 4 bases; unmatched bases: 6. Germline loops: CDR1 MNHNS, CDR2 SASEGT. The CDR3 spans 15 residues. The CDR3 coding sequence is TGTGCCAGCAGTGAAGCGCAGGTACAGGGGTACGAGCAGTACTTC. This translates into CASSEAQVQGYEQYF.